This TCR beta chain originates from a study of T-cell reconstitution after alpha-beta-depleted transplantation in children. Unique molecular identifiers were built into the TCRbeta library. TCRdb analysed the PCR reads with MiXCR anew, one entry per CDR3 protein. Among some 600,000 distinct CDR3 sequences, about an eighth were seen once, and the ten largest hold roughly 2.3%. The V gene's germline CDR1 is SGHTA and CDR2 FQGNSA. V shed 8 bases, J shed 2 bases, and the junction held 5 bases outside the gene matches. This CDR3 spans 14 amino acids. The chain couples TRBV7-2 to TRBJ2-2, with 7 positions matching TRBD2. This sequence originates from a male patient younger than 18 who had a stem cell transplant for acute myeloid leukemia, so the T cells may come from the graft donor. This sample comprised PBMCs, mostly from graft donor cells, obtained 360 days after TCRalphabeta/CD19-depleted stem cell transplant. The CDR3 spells CASRLAVNTGELFF. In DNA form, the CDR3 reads TGTGCCAGCCGCCTAGCGGTAAACACCGGGGAGCTGTTTTTT.